Reported below is one TCR beta chain. Its antigen remains unidentified. Base qualities are not at hand, and no much larger clone is one base apart. The source of the sample is a study of T cells in Graves' hyperthyroidism and ophthalmopathy (dated by TCRdb to between 2018 and 2021). Regarding the complete study: Peripheral blood was collected at initial diagnosis, before any treatment. In addition, the study compared T-cell repertoires in thyroid tissue and in blood from six Graves' hyperthyroidism patients. Prospective prediction of ophthalmopathy was tested in an independent validation cohort consisting of about 19 hyperthyroidism patients and some 16 patients who later progressed to ophthalmopathy. The 90 to 100 discovery patients were randomly divided into training and test sets at a 7:3 ratio. The paper describes TCR Vbeta CDR3 sequencing of about 140 peripheral blood samples, made up of fewer than 50 ophthalmopathy patients, approximately 73 hyperthyroidism patients and 17 progressor patients. After sampling, hyperthyroidism patients received methimazole starting at 30 mg daily, and ophthalmopathy patients received high-dose intravenous methylprednisolone. A discovery cohort of approximately 97 patients, roughly 43 with Graves' ophthalmopathy and about 60 with stable Graves' hyperthyroidism, was used to find distinguishing TCR V-J signatures. The paper as a whole reports these results and caveats: In validation, the model predicted progression to ophthalmopathy with approximately 71% sensitivity and around 72% specificity, a median of 6.5 months before onset. Most expanded thyroid clonotypes (frequency above 0.001) were also found in blood, which suggests that blood repertoires may mirror thyroid immune responses. Ophthalmopathy was separated from stable hyperthyroidism by a 13 V-J signature model, with approximately 86% sensitivity and roughly 84% specificity obtained in cross-validation and 80%/75% obtained in testing. Sample size was not statistically predetermined, and investigators were not blinded to group allocation.

In the ophthalmopathy patients, disease was moderately to severely active, with a Clinical Activity Score of 3 or more, a NOSPECS grade of 4 or more, and a duration of less than 3 months. Patients with uncontrolled infections, other autoimmune diseases, pregnancy or lactation were excluded. Clinical symptoms, serum thyroxine and TRAb, thyroid ultrasound, and orbital computed tomography formed the basis for the diagnoses. Ficoll-Paque density gradient centrifugation was used to isolate PBMCs from 8 to 10 ml of fresh peripheral blood. Total RNA was extracted using Trizol reagent, and RNA quality was assessed on an Agilent 2100 Bioanalyzer. TCR beta CDR3 regions were amplified from RNA transcripts. A first-round RT-PCR of the TCR CDR3 used the HTBI primer set with the Qiagen OneStep RT-PCR kit. Libraries were constructed in a second round of multiplex PCR, after which size selection and purification were carried out. Libraries were sequenced paired-end with 100 bp reads on an Illumina HiSeq2000. On the authors' methods: SOAPnuke was used to process the raw data, removing reads that contained adapters or uncalled bases, had a mean Phred below 15, or lacked an exact match to the constant primer or identifier. High-quality paired reads were merged using COPE v1.2.5, and each unique nucleotide sequence was defined as a clonotype. Clonotypes were aligned to IMGT TRBV, TRBD and TRBJ reference segments using MiTCR v1.1. The analysis included only V-J combinations with a frequency above 0.0001, which together covered around 99% of the repertoires. A TCS score was defined as the ratio of F50 (clonal expansion) to E x V (chaos), with BLOSUM62-based TCRdist applied between CDR3 peptides within each V-J. Welch's t-statistics and random forest reduced around 550 V-J features to 13, which were used in a naive Bayes classifier (R e1071). TCRdb reanalyzed the raw reads on its own, using fastp at Q25 for trimming and MiXCR for clone calling, and kept in-frame beta chains. Each entry is one CDR3 protein sequence, shown with its most common DNA and genes. The V and J calls here are based on TCRdb, not the publication. The sample profile shows about 400,000 distinct CDR3 sequences; more than 14% of them were found once. The top ten clonotypes cover around a fifth of the sample.

Trimming takes 6 bases from V and 4 bases from J, and the germline ends sit 16 bases apart. CDR1 and CDR2 are drawn from the germline V gene: SGHRS, YFSETQ. The CDR3 goes from the cysteine to the phenylalanine over 15 residues. This entry keeps only the CDR3 DNA: 45 bases, framed from base 1. The sequence links TRBV5-1 to TRBJ1-4; a tentative D match to TRBD1 spans 5 bases. The sequenced sample consisted of blood. The source of this sequence is a woman aged 25 to 39 with Graves' ophthalmopathy. The DNA reads as follows: TGCGCCAGCACCACTCGGGACTCCCTTAATGAAAAACTGTTTTTT. Protein translation: CASTTRDSLNEKLFF.